This T cell receptor beta chain was recovered during a study of shared clonotypes between healthy human individuals. Overall study findings and caveats: Relative to their counterparts shared across all four donors, non-shared clonotypes exhibited diminished generation probabilities.

Concerning this clone itself: Its target is unknown.

Healthy adults negative for HIV, lacking recent acute infections or vaccinations, served as donors. TCRdb keeps only in-frame clones here, not all; method: immunoSEQ multiplex PCR. Of some 1 million clones in the sample, more than 65% were seen once. The CDR3 spans 19 residues. CDR1 is SGHRS, CDR2 YFSETQ, per germline. V shed 3 bases and J shed 0 bases, with 19 bases lying between them. The rearrangement links TRBV5-1 to TRBJ2-6; the D gene could be TRBD1 or TRBD2 (6 bases each). This sequence originates from a man younger than 35 in good health. The sequencing sample was made of memory CD4+ T cells sorted from blood. The subset was: CD45RA-negative fraction. The CDR3 protein is CASSSGAGIANSGANVLTF. The CDR3 DNA reads as TGCGCCAGCAGCTCAGGGGCGGGGATCGCCAACTCTGGGGCCAACGTCCTGACTTTC.